A selection of T cell receptor beta chains follows, all from one sample in a study of technical replicates of blood from several donors. Clones were sequenced by immunoSEQ multiplex PCR, and TCRdb holds only the in-frame ones, with some missing. The repertoire holds 75,000 to 95,000 clones, with 92% as singletons. Material for sequencing was T cells isolated from PBMCs. These receptors came from a human donor in good health. CDR3s include the opening cysteine and the closing phenylalanine or tryptophan. Each record gives: V gene, J gene, D gene, CDR3 DNA, CDR3 protein. D genes are given only for firm matches.

v_gene: TRBV27; j_gene: TRBJ1-1; d_gene: TRBD1; CDR3nt: TGTGCCAGCAGTTTAGGACAGGGGGCGAGCACTGAAGCTTTCTTT; CDR3aa: CASSLGQGASTEAFF
v_gene: TRBV9; j_gene: TRBJ2-1; d_gene: .; CDR3nt: TGTGCCAGCAGCGTACCGAGTGGGGACTGGGACAGTGGGACCTACAATGAGCAGTTCTTC; CDR3aa: CASSVPSGDWDSGTYNEQFF
v_gene: TRBV5-1; j_gene: TRBJ2-7; d_gene: TRBD1; CDR3nt: TGCGCCAGCAGCTCGGGGACAGGGAACGAGCAGTACTTC; CDR3aa: CASSSGTGNEQYF
v_gene: TRBV27; j_gene: TRBJ1-5; d_gene: .; CDR3nt: TGTGCCAGCAGTTTCATCGGGGGGAGCAATCAGCCCCAGCATTTT; CDR3aa: CASSFIGGSNQPQHF
v_gene: TRBV19; j_gene: TRBJ2-7; d_gene: TRBD2; CDR3nt: TGTGCCAGTAGTATAGATCTGTCGACTAGCGGGGGGGCGAGGCAGTACTTC; CDR3aa: CASSIDLSTSGGARQYF
v_gene: TRBV27; j_gene: TRBJ1-4; d_gene: .; CDR3nt: TGTGCCAGCAGTTTCGGGTTTGAAACTAATGAAAAACTGTTTTTT; CDR3aa: CASSFGFETNEKLFF
v_gene: TRBV29-1; j_gene: TRBJ2-1; d_gene: .; CDR3nt: TGCAGCGTCGCAGGGTTTTCGTCGTCCAATGAGCAGTTCTTC; CDR3aa: CSVAGFSSSNEQFF
v_gene: TRBV5-1; j_gene: TRBJ2-1; d_gene: TRBD2; CDR3nt: TGCGCCAGCAGCGAAGTAGCGGGATCGGTCGACAATGAGCAGTTCTTC; CDR3aa: CASSEVAGSVDNEQFF
v_gene: TRBV7-8; j_gene: TRBJ1-2; d_gene: .; CDR3nt: TGTGCCAGCAGCTTAGGTCGGGGTTCTAACTATGGCTACACCTTC; CDR3aa: CASSLGRGSNYGYTF
v_gene: TRBV14; j_gene: TRBJ2-7; d_gene: .; CDR3nt: TGTGCCAGCAGTGAGAGGATTTATTACGAGCAGTACTTC; CDR3aa: CASSERIYYEQYF